These 12 T cell receptor beta chains originate from one sample sequenced in a study of CD8 T cells in ankylosing spondylitis (dated 2017 in TCRdb). Library generation was performed with 5' RACE. TCRdb shows the sequencer as Illumina HiSeq 2500. TCRdb trimmed public reads at Q25 via fastp, called clones via MiXCR and kept in-frame beta chains. One record per CDR3 amino acid sequence lists the most common genes and DNA. The sample table lists roughly 240,000 distinct CDR3 sequences, roughly 32% of them with a count of one. The leading ten clones occupy around 4% of the sample. Input material: blood, either unsorted or a sorted T cell fraction (not recorded which). The source of these receptors is a male donor with ankylosing spondylitis or in good health (not recorded which).

The sample holds a few counts of this clonotype. V is TRBV12-3 or TRBV12-4 and J is TRBJ2-3; TRBD2 agrees at 9 bases. The CDR3 length is 15 residues. V was clipped by 6 bases and J by 4 bases; unmatched bases: 8. The CDR3 spells CASRSGRGGPDTQYF. The CDR3 DNA reads TGTGCCAGCAGATCAGGGCGGGGGGGCCCAGATACGCAGTATTTT.

V usage is TRBV5-1 and J usage is TRBJ1-1, with D maybe TRBD1 (5 bases). This CDR3 has 14 amino acids. CDR1 is SGHRS, CDR2 YFSETQ, per germline. Trimming stripped 1 base from V and 6 bases from J, with 13 bases between. As DNA, the CDR3 is TGCGCCAGCAGCTTGCATGGGGGTCTCTCTGAAGCTTTCTTT. This codes for CASSLHGGLSEAFF.

The chain has TRBV28 and TRBJ1-5, with D perhaps matching TRBD1 (6 bases). Germline CDR1 MDHEN, CDR2 SYDVKM. The CDR3 contains 17 residues. V was cut by 2 bases and J by 5 bases, with 19 bases left in between. CDR3 coding DNA: TGTGCCAGCAGTTTAATTTTGTTTTCAGGGGAACATCAGCCCCAGCATTTT. It encodes CASSLILFSGEHQPQHF.

The chain links TRBV20-1 to TRBJ2-3, with 9 positions matching TRBD1. This CDR3 is built from 15 residues. Unmatched junction bases numbered 4, after V lost 2 bases and J lost 1 base. CDR1 is DFQATT and CDR2 is SNEGSKA in the germline V gene (reference sequence). CDR3 DNA: TGCAGTGCTAGACCCCGGGACAGGGGCACAGATACGCAGTATTTT. This translates into CSARPRDRGTDTQYF.

This clonotype was detected many times. The J gene is TRBJ2-1, the V gene TRBV6-5; 7 bases map to TRBD2. The germline gives CDR1 MNHEY, CDR2 SVGAGI. The V and J ends lost 6 bases and 7 bases, in that order; junction bases with no gene match: 3. The CDR3 totals 12 residues. The CDR3 DNA is TGTGCCAGCAGGAACGGGGGGAATGAGCAGTTCTTC. Translating gives CASRNGGNEQFF.

V and J are TRBV20-1 and TRBJ1-5; 7 bases are a match to TRBD1. Germline V CDR1 and CDR2: DFQATT, SNEGSKA (reference sequence). V shed 5 bases and J 0 bases; nucleotides not matched to a gene: 10. This CDR3 comprises 16 residues. The CDR3 coding sequence is TGCAGTGCTTACGATTTACAGGGGAATAGCAATCAGCCCCAGCATTTT. This codes for CSAYDLQGNSNQPQHF.

This chain joins TRBV27 and TRBJ2-3; unclear D gene. The V gene lost 4 bases and the J gene lost 1 base, with 15 bases spanning the gap. The V gene's germline CDR1 is MNHEY and CDR2 SMNVEV (reference sequence). The CDR3 has 16 amino acids. CDR3 DNA: TGTGCCAGCAGTTCCAAAATGGTCGGTGGCACAGATACGCAGTATTTT. Amino acid sequence: CASSSKMVGGTDTQYF.

The chain carries TRBV20-1 and TRBJ2-7; TRBD1 matches at 10 bases. The CDR3 has 12 residues. Germline trimming cut 5 bases from V and 5 bases from J; bases unmatched to any gene: 3. Looked up from germline, CDR1 is DFQATT and CDR2 is SNEGSKA (reference sequence). CDR3 residues: CSASGQGDEQYF. Written as DNA, the CDR3 is TGCAGTGCTTCTGGACAGGGGGACGAGCAGTACTTC.

The chain combines TRBV13 with TRBJ1-1; 8 positions match TRBD1. CDR1 is PRHDT, CDR2 FYEKMQ, per germline (reference sequence). The junction had 13 bases not matched to a gene; V was cut back by 2 bases and J by 8 bases. The CDR3 consists of 16 residues. The CDR3 sequence is CASSLHGGPGGPEAFF. The CDR3 nucleotides are TGTGCCAGCAGCTTACATGGGGGTCCAGGGGGCCCCGAAGCTTTCTTT.

CDR3 nucleotide sequence: TGTGCCAGCAGCCGGAGAGACAAGGCCGGGGAGCTGTTTTTT. Protein product: CASSRRDKAGELFF. The chain combines TRBV7-9 with TRBJ2-2; D gene uncertain. V was trimmed by 5 bases and J by 6 bases, leaving 13 bases between them. CDR3 length: 14 amino acids. Germline V CDR1 and CDR2: SEHNR, FQNEAQ (reference sequence). The variable domain in full, completed from reference TRBV7-9 and TRBJ2-2, reads DTGVSQNPRHKITKRGQNVTFRCDPISEHNRLYWYRQTLGQGPEFLTYFQNEAQLEKSRLLSDRFSAERPKGSFSTLEIQRTEQGDSAMYLCASSRRDKAGELFFGEGSRLTVL.

The chain carries TRBV5-5 and TRBJ2-6; D remains unclear. Germline V gene data show CDR1 as SGHKS and CDR2 as YYEKEE (reference sequence). V was cut by 3 bases and J by 0 bases, with 10 bases left in between. The CDR3 totals 16 residues. Here the CDR3 reads CASSWGGSSGANVLTF. The CDR3, as DNA: TGTGCCAGCAGCTGGGGTGGTAGCTCTGGGGCCAACGTCCTGACTTTC.

This rearrangement joins TRBV5-1 to TRBJ2-7; TRBD1 is a possible D gene (5 bases). Germline V lookup: CDR1 SGHRS, CDR2 YFSETQ. Between the trimmed V and J ends, which lost 0 bases and 2 bases, there was a span of 12 bases. The CDR3 sequence is 15 residues long. CDR3 coding DNA: TGCGCCAGCAGCTTGGTTCCGGGCAGGGCCTACGAGCAGTACTTC. Translating it yields CASSLVPGRAYEQYF.